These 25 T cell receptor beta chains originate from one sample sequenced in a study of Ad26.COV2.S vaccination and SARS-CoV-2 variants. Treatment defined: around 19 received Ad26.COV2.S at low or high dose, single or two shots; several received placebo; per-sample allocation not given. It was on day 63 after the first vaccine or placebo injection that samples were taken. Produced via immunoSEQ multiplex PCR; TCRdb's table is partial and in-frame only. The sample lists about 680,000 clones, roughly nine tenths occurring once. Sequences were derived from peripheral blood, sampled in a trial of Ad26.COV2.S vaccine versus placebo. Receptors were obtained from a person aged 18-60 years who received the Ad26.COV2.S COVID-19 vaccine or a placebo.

The CDR3 DNA is TGTGCCAGCACCCGGGACAGGGTGTTGGACACTGAAGCTTTCTTT. Translated, it gives CASTRDRVLDTEAFF. The gene calls are TRBV6-5 and TRBJ1-1; 9 bases fit TRBD1. Germline trimming cut 7 bases from V and 3 bases from J; bases unmatched to any gene: 9. The CDR3 is 15 residues long. The germline gives CDR1 MNHEY, CDR2 SVGAGI.

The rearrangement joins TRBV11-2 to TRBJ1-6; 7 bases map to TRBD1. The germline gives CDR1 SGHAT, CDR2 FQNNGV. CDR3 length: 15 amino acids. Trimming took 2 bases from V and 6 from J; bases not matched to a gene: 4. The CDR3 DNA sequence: TGTGCCAGCAGCTTAAGGGACAGCGGTAATTCACCCCTCCACTTT. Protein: CASSLRDSGNSPLHF. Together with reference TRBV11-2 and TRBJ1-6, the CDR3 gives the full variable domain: EAGVAQSPRYKIIEKRQSVAFWCNPISGHATLYWYQQILGQGPKLLIQFQNNGVVDDSQLPKDRFSAERLKGVDSTLKIQPAKLEDSAVYLCASSLRDSGNSPLHFGNGTRLTVT.

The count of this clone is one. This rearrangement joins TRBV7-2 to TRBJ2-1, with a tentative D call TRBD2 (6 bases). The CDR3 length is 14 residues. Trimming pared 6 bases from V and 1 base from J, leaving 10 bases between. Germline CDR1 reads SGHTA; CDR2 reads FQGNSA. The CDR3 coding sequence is TGTGCCAGCAGAGGGCGGGAATCCTACAATGAGCAGTTCTTC. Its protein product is CASRGRESYNEQFF.

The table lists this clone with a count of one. This CDR3 is CASSSIFSGGSYNEQFF. The CDR3 DNA reads as TGTGCCAGCTCATCAATTTTCTCGGGGGGGTCTTACAATGAGCAGTTCTTC. This sequence joins TRBV18 and TRBJ2-1; TRBD2 aligns across 8 bases. The germline gives CDR1 KGHSH, CDR2 LQKENI. The CDR3 spans 17 residues. V dropped 5 bases and J dropped 4; count of bases not matched to a gene: 13.

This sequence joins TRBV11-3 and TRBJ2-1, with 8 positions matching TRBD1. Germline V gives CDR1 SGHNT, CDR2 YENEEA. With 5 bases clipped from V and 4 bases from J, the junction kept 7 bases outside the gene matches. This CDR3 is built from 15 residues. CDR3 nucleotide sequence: TGTGCCAGCAGCCAGGGACAGGAGGTGTACAATGAGCAGTTCTTC. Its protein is CASSQGQEVYNEQFF.

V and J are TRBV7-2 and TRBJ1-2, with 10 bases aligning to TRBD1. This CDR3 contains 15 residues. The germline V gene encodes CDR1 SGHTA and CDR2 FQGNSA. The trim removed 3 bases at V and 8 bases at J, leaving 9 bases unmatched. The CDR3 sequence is CASSFSGTGETGYTF. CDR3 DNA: TGTGCCAGCAGCTTCAGTGGGACAGGGGAAACGGGCTACACCTTC.

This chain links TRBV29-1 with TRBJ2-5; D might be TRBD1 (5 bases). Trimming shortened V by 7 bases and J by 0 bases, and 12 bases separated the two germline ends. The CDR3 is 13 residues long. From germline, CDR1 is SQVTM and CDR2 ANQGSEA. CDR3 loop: CSARQFYQETQYF. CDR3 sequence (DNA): TGCAGCGCCAGACAGTTTTACCAAGAGACCCAGTACTTC.

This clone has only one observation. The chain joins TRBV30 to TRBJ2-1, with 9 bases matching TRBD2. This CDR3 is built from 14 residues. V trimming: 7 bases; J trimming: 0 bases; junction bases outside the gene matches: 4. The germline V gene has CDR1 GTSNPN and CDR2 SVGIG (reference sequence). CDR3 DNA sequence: TGTGCCTACGCGACTAGCGGCTCCTACAATGAGCAGTTCTTC. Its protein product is CAYATSGSYNEQFF.

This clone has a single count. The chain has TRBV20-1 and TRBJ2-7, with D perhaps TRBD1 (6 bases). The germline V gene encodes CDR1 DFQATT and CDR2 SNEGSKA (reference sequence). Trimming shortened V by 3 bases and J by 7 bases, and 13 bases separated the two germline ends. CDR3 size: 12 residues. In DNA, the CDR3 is TGCAGTGCTAGTAGGGACAACGCTGAGCAGTACTTC. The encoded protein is CSASRDNAEQYF.

CDR3 bases: TGCGCCAGCAGCCAAGGTGACTCCTACAATGAGCAGTTCTTC. It specifies CASSQGDSYNEQFF. J is TRBJ2-1 and V is TRBV4-3; D unclear. This CDR3 comprises 14 residues. In germline, CDR1 is LGHNA, CDR2 YSLEER. Trimming removed 1 base from V and 0 bases from J, with 4 bases in between.

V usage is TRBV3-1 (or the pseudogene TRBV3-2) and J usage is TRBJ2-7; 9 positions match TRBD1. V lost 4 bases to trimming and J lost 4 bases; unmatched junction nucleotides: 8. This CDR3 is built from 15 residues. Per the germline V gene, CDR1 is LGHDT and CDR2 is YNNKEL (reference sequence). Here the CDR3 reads CASSPRDRDKYEQYF. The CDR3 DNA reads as TGTGCCAGCAGCCCCCGGGACAGGGATAAGTACGAGCAGTACTTC.

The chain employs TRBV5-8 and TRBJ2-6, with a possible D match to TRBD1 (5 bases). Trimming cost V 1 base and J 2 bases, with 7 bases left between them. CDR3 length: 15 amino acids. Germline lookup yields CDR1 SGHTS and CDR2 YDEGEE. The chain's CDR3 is CASSLSRAGANVLTF. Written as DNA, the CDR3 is TGTGCCAGCAGCTTGAGCAGGGCTGGGGCCAACGTCCTGACTTTC.

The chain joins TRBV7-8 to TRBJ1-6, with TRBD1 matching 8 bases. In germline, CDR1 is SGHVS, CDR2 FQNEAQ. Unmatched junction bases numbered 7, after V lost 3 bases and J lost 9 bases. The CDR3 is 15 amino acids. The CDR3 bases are TGTGCCAGCAGCTTGGGGCAGGGGGCAGGTTCACCCCTCCACTTT. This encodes CASSLGQGAGSPLHF.

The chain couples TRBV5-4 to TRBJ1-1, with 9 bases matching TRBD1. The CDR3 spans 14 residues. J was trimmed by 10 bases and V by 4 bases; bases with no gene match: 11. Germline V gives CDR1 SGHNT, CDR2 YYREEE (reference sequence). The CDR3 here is CASSQNRGLTGAFF. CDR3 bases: TGTGCCAGCAGCCAGAACAGGGGGCTAACGGGAGCTTTCTTT. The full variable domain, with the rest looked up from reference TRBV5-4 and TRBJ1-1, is ETGVTQSPTHLIKTRGQQVTLRCSSQSGHNTVSWYQQALGQGPQFIFQYYREEENGRGNFPPRFSGLQFPNYSSELNVNALELDDSALYLCASSQNRGLTGAFFGQGTRLTVV.

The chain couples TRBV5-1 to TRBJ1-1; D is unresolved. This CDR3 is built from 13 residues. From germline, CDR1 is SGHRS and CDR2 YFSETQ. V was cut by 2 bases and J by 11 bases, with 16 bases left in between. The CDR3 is CASSLPGTLEAFF. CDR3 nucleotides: TGCGCCAGCAGCTTACCTGGTACCCTCGAGGCTTTCTTT.

CDR3 DNA: TGCAGCGTTGAAAGGCTTGGGGGGACCCAGTACTTC. Translating it yields CSVERLGGTQYF. V usage is TRBV29-1 and J usage is TRBJ2-5; D tentatively reads TRBD1 or TRBD2 (5 bases each). V was trimmed by 2 bases and J by 7 bases, leaving 11 bases between them. There are 12 residues in the CDR3. Germline CDR1 reads SQVTM; CDR2 reads ANQGSEA.

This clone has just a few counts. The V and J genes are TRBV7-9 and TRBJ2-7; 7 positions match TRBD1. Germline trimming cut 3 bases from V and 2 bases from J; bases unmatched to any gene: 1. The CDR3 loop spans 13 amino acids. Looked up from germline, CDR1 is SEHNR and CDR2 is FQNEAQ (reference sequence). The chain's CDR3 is CASSFGQAYEQYF. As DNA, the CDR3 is TGTGCCAGCAGCTTCGGACAGGCCTACGAGCAGTACTTC.

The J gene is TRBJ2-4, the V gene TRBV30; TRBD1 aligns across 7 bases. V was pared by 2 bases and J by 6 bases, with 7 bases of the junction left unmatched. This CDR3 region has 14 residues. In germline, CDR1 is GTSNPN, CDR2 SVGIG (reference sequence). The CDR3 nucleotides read TGTGCCTGGAGTCGACAGGGCCCGGGAAACATTCAGTACTTC. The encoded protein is CAWSRQGPGNIQYF.

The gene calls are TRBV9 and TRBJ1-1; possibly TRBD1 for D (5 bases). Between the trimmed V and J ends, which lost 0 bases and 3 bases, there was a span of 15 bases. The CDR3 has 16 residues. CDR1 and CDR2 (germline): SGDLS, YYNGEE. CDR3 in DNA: TGTGCCAGCAGCGTAGACGGTCCAGGGAGGGACACTGAAGCTTTCTTT. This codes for CASSVDGPGRDTEAFF. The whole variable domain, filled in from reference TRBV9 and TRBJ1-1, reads DSGVTQTPKHLITATGQRVTLRCSPRSGDLSVYWYQQSLDQGLQFLIQYYNGEERAKGNILERFSAQQFPDLHSELNLSSLELGDSALYFCASSVDGPGRDTEAFFGQGTRLTVV.

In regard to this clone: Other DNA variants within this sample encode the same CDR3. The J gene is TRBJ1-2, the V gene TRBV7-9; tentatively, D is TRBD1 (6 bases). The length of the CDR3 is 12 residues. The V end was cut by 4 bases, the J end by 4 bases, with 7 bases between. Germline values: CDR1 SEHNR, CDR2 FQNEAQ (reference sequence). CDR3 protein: CASSSQGYGYTF. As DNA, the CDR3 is TGTGCCAGCAGCTCACAGGGCTATGGCTACACCTTC.

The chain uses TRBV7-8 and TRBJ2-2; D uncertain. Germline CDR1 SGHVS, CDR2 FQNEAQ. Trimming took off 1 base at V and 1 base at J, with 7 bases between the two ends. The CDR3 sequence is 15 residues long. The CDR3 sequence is CASSLVGGNTGELFF. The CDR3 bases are TGTGCCAGCAGCTTAGTAGGTGGGAACACCGGGGAGCTGTTTTTT.

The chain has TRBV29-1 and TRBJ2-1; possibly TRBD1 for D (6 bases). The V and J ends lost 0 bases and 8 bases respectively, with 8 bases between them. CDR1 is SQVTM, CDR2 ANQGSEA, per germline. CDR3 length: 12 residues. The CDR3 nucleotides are TGCAGCGTTGAAGACAGGGGTTATGAGCAGTTCTTC. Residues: CSVEDRGYEQFF.

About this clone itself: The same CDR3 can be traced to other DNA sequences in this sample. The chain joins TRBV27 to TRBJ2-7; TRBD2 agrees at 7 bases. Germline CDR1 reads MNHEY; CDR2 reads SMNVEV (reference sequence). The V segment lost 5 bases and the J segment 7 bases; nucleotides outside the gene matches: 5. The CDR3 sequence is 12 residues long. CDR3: CASSAGVGEQYF. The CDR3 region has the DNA TGTGCCAGCAGTGCGGGGGTGGGTGAGCAGTACTTC.

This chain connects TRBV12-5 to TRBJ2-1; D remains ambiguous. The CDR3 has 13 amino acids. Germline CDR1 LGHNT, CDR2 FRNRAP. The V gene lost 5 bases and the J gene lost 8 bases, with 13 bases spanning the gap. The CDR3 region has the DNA TGTGCTAGTGGTCAGCAAGGAAGCGATGAGCAGTTCTTC. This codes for CASGQQGSDEQFF.

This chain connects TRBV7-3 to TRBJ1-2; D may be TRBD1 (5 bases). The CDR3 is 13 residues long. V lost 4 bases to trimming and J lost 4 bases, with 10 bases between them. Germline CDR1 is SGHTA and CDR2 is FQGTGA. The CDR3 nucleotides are TGTGCCAGCAGCTCTCCCGGGGGCTATGGCTACACCTTC. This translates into CASSSPGGYGYTF. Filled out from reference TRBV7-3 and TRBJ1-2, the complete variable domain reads GAGVSQTPSNKVTEKGKYVELRCDPISGHTALYWYRQSLGQGPEFLIYFQGTGAADDSGLPNDRFFAVRPEGSVSTLKIQRTERGDSAVYLCASSSPGGYGYTFGSGTRLTVV.